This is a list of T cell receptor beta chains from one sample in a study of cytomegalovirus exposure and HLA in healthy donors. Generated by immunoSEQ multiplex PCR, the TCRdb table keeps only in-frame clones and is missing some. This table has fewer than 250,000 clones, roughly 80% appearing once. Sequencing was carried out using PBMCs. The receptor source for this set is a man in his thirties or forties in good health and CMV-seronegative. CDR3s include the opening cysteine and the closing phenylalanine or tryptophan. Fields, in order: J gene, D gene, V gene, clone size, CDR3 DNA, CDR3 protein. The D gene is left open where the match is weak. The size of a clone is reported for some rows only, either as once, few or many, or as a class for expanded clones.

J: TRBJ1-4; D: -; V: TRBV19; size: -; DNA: TGTGCCAGTACCGGCGGACAGACTAATGAAAAACTGTTTTTT; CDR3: CASTGGQTNEKLFF
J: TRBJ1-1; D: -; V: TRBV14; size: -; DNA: TGTGCCAGCAGCCAAGTACGAGGGAGGAACACTGAAGCTTTCTTT; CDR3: CASSQVRGRNTEAFF
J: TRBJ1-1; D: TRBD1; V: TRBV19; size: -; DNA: TGTGCCAGTAGTTCGCTCACACAGGGGTGGATGAACACTGAAGCTTTCTTT; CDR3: CASSSLTQGWMNTEAFF
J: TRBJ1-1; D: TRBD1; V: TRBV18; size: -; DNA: TGTGCCAGCTCACAAGGGACAGCTAACACTGAAGCTTTCTTT; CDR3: CASSQGTANTEAFF
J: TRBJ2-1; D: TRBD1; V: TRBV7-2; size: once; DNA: TGTGCCAGCAGACCGACCGTGGGACAGGGGATCGATGAGCAGTTCTTC; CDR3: CASRPTVGQGIDEQFF
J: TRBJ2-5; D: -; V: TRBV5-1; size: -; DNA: TGCGCCAGCAGCTTAGCAGAGACCCAGTACTTC; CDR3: CASSLAETQYF
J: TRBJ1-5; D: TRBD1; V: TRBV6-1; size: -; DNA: TGTGCCAGCAGTGGACAGGGTAGTATTAGCAATCAGCCCCAGCATTTT; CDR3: CASSGQGSISNQPQHF
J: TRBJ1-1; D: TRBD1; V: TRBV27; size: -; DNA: TGTGCCAGCCAAGCCCGGGACAGGGTGGGCACTGAAGCTTTCTTT; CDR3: CASQARDRVGTEAFF
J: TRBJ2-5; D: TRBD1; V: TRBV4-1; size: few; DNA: TGCGCCACCAGCAATACAGGGGTGTCGGAGACCCAGTACTTC; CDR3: CATSNTGVSETQYF
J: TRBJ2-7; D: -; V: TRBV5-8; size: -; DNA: TGTGCCAGCAGCTCCTCTTCGGTTCCTTACGAGCAGTACTTC; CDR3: CASSSSSVPYEQYF
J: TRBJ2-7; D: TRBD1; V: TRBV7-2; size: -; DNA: TGTGCCAGCAGCTTGGCCGGGACAGGGGTCTACGAGCAGTACTTC; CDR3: CASSLAGTGVYEQYF
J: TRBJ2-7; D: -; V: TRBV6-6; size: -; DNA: TGTGCCAGCAGTCCCTTAGGGGGGGTCTACGAGCAGTACTTC; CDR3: CASSPLGGVYEQYF
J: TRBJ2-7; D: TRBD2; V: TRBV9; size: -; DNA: TGTGCCAGCAGCGCCGCGGGGGATACCTACGAGCAGTACTTC; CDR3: CASSAAGDTYEQYF
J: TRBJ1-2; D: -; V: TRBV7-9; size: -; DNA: TGTGCCAGCAGCCCCGCGAGGGATGGCTACACCTTC; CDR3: CASSPARDGYTF
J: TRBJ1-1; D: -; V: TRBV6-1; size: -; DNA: TGTGCCAGCAGTGAAGCGAGTCATCTGGCTTTCTTT; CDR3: CASSEASHLAFF
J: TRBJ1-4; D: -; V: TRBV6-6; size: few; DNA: TGTGCCAGCAGCAGGTCGGAAAAACTGTTTTTT; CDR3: CASSRSEKLFF
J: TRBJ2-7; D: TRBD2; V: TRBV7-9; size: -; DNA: TGTGCCAGCAGCTCCGAGTGGGGCCAAAGCGGGGGGAGGTACGAGCAGTACTTC; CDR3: CASSSEWGQSGGRYEQYF
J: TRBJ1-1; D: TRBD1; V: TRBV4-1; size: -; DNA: TGCGCCAGCAGCCGGTCGGGACAGCGGAACACTGAAGCTTTCTTT; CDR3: CASSRSGQRNTEAFF
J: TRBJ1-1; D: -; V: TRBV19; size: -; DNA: TGTGCCAGTAGTATACTATGGGACTCTGAAGCTTTCTTT; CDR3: CASSILWDSEAFF
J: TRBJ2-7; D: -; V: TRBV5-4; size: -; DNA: TGTGCCAGCAGCTTTGGGCCCTACGAGCAGTACTTC; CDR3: CASSFGPYEQYF
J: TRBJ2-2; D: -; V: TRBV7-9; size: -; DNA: TGTGCCAGCAGCCGGACAAGTGCAGGGATCACCGGGGAGCTGTTTTTT; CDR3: CASSRTSAGITGELFF
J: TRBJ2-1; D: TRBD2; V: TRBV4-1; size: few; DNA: TGCGCCAGCAGCCTAATAGCGGGGGCCTACAATGAGCAGTTCTTC; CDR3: CASSLIAGAYNEQFF
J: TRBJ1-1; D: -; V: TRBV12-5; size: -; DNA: TGTGCTAGTGGTTCTACATTAAAAGGGGACACTGAAGCTTTCTTT; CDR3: CASGSTLKGDTEAFF
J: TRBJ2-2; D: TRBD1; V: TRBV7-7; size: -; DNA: TGTGCTAGCAGCTTAAACCCACAGGGGGCGCGCGCCGGGGAGCTGTTTTTT; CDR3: CASSLNPQGARAGELFF
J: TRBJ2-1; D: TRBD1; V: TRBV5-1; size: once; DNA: TGCGCCAGCAGTCCCGGGACAGGGGGCGCCGGTGAGCAGTTCTTC; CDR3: CASSPGTGGAGEQFF
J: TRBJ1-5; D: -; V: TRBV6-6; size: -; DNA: TGTGCCAGCAGAAATCCCCAGAATCAGCCCCAGCATTTT; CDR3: CASRNPQNQPQHF
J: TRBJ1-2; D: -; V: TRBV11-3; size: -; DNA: TGTGCCAGCAGCTTCACAGGGCGGAGTGACTATGGCTACACCTTC; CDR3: CASSFTGRSDYGYTF
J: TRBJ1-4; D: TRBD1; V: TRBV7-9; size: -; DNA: TGTGCCAGCAGCTTATCAGGAGGGGGCAGTGAAAAACTGTTTTTT; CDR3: CASSLSGGGSEKLFF
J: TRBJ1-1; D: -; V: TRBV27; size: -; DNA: TGTGCCAGCATCCCTGGAGTTGGTGAAGCTTTCTTT; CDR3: CASIPGVGEAFF
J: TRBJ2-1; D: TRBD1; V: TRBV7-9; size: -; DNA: TGTGCCAGCAGCTCGGACAGGGGCCCCTACAATGAGCAGTTCTTC; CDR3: CASSSDRGPYNEQFF
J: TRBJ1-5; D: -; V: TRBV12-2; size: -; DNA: TGTGCAAGTCGCTCCGCGGGGACAGGGGCTTACAATCAGCCCCAGCATTTT; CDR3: CASRSAGTGAYNQPQHF
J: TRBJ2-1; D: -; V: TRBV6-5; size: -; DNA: TGTGCCAGCAGTGTCGACAGGTCGTGGGGCAATGAGCAGTTCTTC; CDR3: CASSVDRSWGNEQFF
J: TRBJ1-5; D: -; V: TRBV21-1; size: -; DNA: TGTGCCAGCAGCAAAGTCGGGGGGGAGCCGAGTGTTGGCAATCAGCCCCAGCATTTT; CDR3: CASSKVGGEPSVGNQPQHF
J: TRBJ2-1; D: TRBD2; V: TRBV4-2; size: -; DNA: TGTGCCAGCAGCCCTTTGGGGAGCGGGGGGGCTAATGAGCAGTTCTTC; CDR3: CASSPLGSGGANEQFF
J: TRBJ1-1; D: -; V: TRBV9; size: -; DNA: TGTGCCAGCAGCTTTACGGAGGCGAACACTGAAGCTTTCTTT; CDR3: CASSFTEANTEAFF
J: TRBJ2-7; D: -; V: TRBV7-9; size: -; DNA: TGTGCCAGCAGCTCGCGTGAAGGGGAAGTCCACGAGCAGTACTTC; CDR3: CASSSREGEVHEQYF
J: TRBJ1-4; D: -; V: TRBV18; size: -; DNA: TGTGCCAGCTCACCACCTACTTCAAGCGAAAAACTGTTTTTT; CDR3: CASSPPTSSEKLFF
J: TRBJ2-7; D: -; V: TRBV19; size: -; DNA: TGTGCCAGTAGTATACCGAACGGAGGCGAGCAGTACTTC; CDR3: CASSIPNGGEQYF
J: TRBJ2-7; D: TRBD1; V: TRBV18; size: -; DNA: TGTGCCAGCTCACCTCGACAGGGGGCGGACGAGCAGTACTTC; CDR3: CASSPRQGADEQYF
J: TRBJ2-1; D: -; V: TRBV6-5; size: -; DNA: TGTGCCAGCAGCAGGGACAAGACTACCTACAATGAGCAGTTCTTC; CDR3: CASSRDKTTYNEQFF